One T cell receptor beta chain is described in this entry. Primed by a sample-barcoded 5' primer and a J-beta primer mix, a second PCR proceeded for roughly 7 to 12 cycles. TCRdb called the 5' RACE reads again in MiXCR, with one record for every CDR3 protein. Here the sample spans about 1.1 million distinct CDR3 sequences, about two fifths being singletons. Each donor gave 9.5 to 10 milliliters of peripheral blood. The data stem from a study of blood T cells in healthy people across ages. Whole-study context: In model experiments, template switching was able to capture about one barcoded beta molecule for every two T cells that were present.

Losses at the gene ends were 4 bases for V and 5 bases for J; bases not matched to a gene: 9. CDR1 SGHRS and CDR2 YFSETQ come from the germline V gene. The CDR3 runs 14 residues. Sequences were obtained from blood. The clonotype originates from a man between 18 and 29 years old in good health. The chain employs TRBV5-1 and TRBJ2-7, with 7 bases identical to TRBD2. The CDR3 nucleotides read TGCGCCAGCAGCATAAAATCAGGGAGGGACGAGCAGTACTTC. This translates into CASSIKSGRDEQYF.